Below, 28 T cell receptor beta chains from the same sample are listed, as sequenced in a study of shared clonotypes between healthy human individuals. Assay: immunoSEQ multiplex PCR; the TCRdb copy retains only in-frame clones and omits some. The sample has around 510,000 clones, 95% to 96% seen once. Specimen: naive CD4+ T cells sorted from blood. Subset: CD45RA+ positively selected. Every receptor here comes from a woman aged 30 to 39 in good health.

The chain combines TRBV10-3 with TRBJ1-5; 7 bases agree with TRBD1. This CDR3 has 13 amino acids. In germline, CDR1 is ENHRY, CDR2 SYGVKD. V was pared by 3 bases and J by 7 bases, with 3 bases of the junction left unmatched. The CDR3 DNA reads as TGTGCCATCAGTGAAGAGGGGGCCCAGCCCCAGCATTTT. Its protein is CAISEEGAQPQHF.

The chain employs TRBV11-2 and TRBJ2-1; 7 bases are shared with TRBD2. The CDR3 has 15 residues. CDR1 is SGHAT, CDR2 FQNNGV, per germline. V shed 5 bases and J 4 bases; nucleotides not matched to a gene: 8. In DNA form, the CDR3 reads TGTGCCAGCAGCCTAACCGGGACTACATACAATGAGCAGTTCTTC. It encodes CASSLTGTTYNEQFF.

The CDR3 reads CASSFMPTGGEETQYF. CDR3 sequence (DNA): TGCGCCAGCAGCTTTATGCCGACGGGCGGTGAAGAGACCCAGTACTTC. The chain has TRBV5-1 and TRBJ2-5, with D unclear. CDR1 is SGHRS and CDR2 is YFSETQ in the germline V gene. Trimming removed 2 bases from V and 3 bases from J, with 17 bases in between. The CDR3 spans 16 residues.

The chain joins TRBV27 to TRBJ2-4; D not resolved. V lost 0 bases to trimming and J lost 8 bases, with 8 bases between them. Germline V gives CDR1 MNHEY, CDR2 SMNVEV (reference sequence). The CDR3 consists of 13 residues. CDR3 amino acids: CASSLSAVDIQYF. The CDR3 DNA reads TGTGCCAGCAGTTTATCCGCAGTGGACATTCAGTACTTC.

Only a few counts were recorded for this clone. J is TRBJ2-7 and V is TRBV7-9; weak D call: TRBD1 (6 bases). CDR1 SEHNR and CDR2 FQNEAQ come from the germline V gene (reference sequence). With 5 bases removed from V and 6 bases from J, the gap between germline ends came to 14 bases. CDR3 length: 13 amino acids. CDR3 protein: CASSATGFGEQYF. In nucleotides, the CDR3 is TGTGCCAGCAGCGCCACAGGGTTTGGCGAGCAGTACTTC.

This chain joins TRBV4-2 and TRBJ2-1; 11 bases line up with TRBD2. Germline values: CDR1 LGHNA, CDR2 YNFKEQ. The length of the CDR3 is 17 residues. J lost 8 bases, V lost 0 bases, and 9 bases had no gene match. This CDR3 reads CASSQEEIAGGPHEQFF. CDR3 DNA: TGTGCCAGCAGCCAAGAAGAAATAGCGGGAGGGCCACATGAGCAGTTCTTC.

For the CDR3, the DNA is TGTGCCATCAGTGAGTATTTGGGGGACAGTAGTCCCTACAATGAGCAGTTCTTC. Its protein product is CAISEYLGDSSPYNEQFF. The chain couples TRBV10-3 to TRBJ2-1; 7 positions match TRBD1. J was trimmed by 2 bases and V by 1 base; bases with no gene match: 11. CDR3 length: 18 amino acids. Germline V gene data show CDR1 as ENHRY and CDR2 as SYGVKD.

This clone was counted once. The CDR3 loop reads CASSPDWGEQFF. DNA for the CDR3: TGTGCCAGCAGCCCGGATTGGGGTGAGCAGTTCTTC. The genes are TRBV7-9 and TRBJ2-1; D is uncertain. The CDR3 runs to 12 residues. Germline CDR1 SEHNR, CDR2 FQNEAQ (reference sequence). Trimming took 5 bases from V and 9 from J, leaving 11 bases between them.

The chain employs TRBV19 and TRBJ2-5; 7 nucleotides align to TRBD1. The DNA matches TRBJ2-7 better at its end, which makes the J call doubtful. Per germline, CDR1 LNHDA and CDR2 SQIVND (reference sequence). This CDR3 region has 15 residues. The CDR3 bases are TGTGCCAGTAGCGAGAAGGACAGGACTCACTACGAGCAGTACTTC. Translated: CASSEKDRTHYEQYF.

This rearrangement joins TRBV5-1 to TRBJ2-7; 14 bases are shared with TRBD2. The CDR3 runs to 17 residues. V lost 0 bases and J lost 0; bases outside the gene matches: 2. CDR1 is SGHRS, CDR2 YFSETQ, per germline. CDR3 sequence (DNA): TGCGCCAGCAGCTTGGGACTAGCGGGAGGGAGCTCCTACGAGCAGTACTTC. Protein sequence: CASSLGLAGGSSYEQYF.

The chain combines TRBV7-8 with TRBJ1-5; D perhaps matches TRBD1 (5 bases). CDR1 and CDR2 from the germline V gene are SGHVS and FQNEAQ. The CDR3 totals 16 residues. V was cut by 5 bases and J by 0 bases, with 14 bases left in between. CDR3 DNA: TGTGCCAGCAGCACAGGCTTGAGGAATAGCAATCAGCCCCAGCATTTT. As protein: CASSTGLRNSNQPQHF.

This chain uses TRBV30 with TRBJ2-5; no definite D call. Germline lookup yields CDR1 GTSNPN and CDR2 SVGIG (reference sequence). The CDR3 is 13 amino acids. The V gene lost 0 bases and the J gene lost 4 bases, with 9 bases spanning the gap. Written as DNA, the CDR3 is TGTGCCTGGAGTGTTGGAAGTGCAGAGACCCAGTACTTC. Residues: CAWSVGSAETQYF. Full variable domain (rest looked up from reference TRBV30 and TRBJ2-5): SQTIHQWPATLVQPVGSPLSLECTVEGTSNPNLYWYRQAAGRGLQLLFYSVGIGQISSEVPQNLSASRPQDRQFILSSKKLLLSDSGFYLCAWSVGSAETQYFGPGTRLLVL.

The CDR3, as DNA: TGTGCCAGCAGTTACCCCGGGACAGGGAGAGCCTACGAGCAGTACTTC. It specifies CASSYPGTGRAYEQYF. This rearrangement joins TRBV28 to TRBJ2-7, with TRBD1 identical over 9 bases. Germline trimming cut 4 bases from V and 2 bases from J; bases unmatched to any gene: 9. CDR1 and CDR2 from the germline V gene are MDHEN and SYDVKM. This CDR3 comprises 16 residues.

The V and J genes are TRBV2 and TRBJ1-2; D is possibly TRBD1 (5 bases). The V end was cut by 6 bases, the J end by 8 bases, with 28 bases between. Germline V CDR1 and CDR2: SNHLY, FYNNEI. The CDR3 loop spans 17 amino acids. The CDR3 sequence is CASSPERGGVSLGGYTF. CDR3 nucleotides: TGTGCCAGCAGCCCAGAACGGGGGGGGGTTAGCCTGGGCGGCTACACCTTC.

This clone came up once. Distinct nucleotide sequences in the sample also encode this CDR3. This chain connects TRBV5-1 to TRBJ1-1, with no clear D. Germline assignment: CDR1 SGHRS and CDR2 YFSETQ. The CDR3 totals 14 residues. V was shortened by 0 bases and J by 0 bases, with 6 bases between the two germline ends. The CDR3 sequence is CASSLDGMNTEAFF. The CDR3 nucleotides read TGCGCCAGCAGCTTGGATGGTATGAACACTGAAGCTTTCTTT.

V usage is TRBV5-1 and J usage is TRBJ1-4; D unclear. Looked up from germline, CDR1 is SGHRS and CDR2 is YFSETQ. Trimming took off 4 bases at V and 0 bases at J, with 10 bases between the two ends. CDR3 size: 15 residues. The CDR3 DNA sequence: TGCGCCAGCAGCAATGGGGAAACAACTAATGAAAAACTGTTTTTT. Its protein is CASSNGETTNEKLFF.

CDR3 sequence (DNA): TGTGCCAGCAGTTTATCGCCCGTCACAGATACGCAGTATTTT. Translated: CASSLSPVTDTQYF. The chain links TRBV27 to TRBJ2-3, with D uncertain. The CDR3 covers 14 residues. From germline, CDR1 is MNHEY and CDR2 SMNVEV (reference sequence). Trimming left V 0 bases short and J 2 bases short, with 6 bases between.

This clone appeared a single time. Sequence at one end of the junction differs from germline and may be a read error. V and J are TRBV19 and TRBJ2-4; 10 bases align to TRBD1. The CDR3 spans 16 residues. Germline values: CDR1 LNHDA, CDR2 SQIVND (reference sequence). The CDR3 DNA follows: TGTGCCAGTAGTGTAGACAGGGGGCGAGCCAAAAACATTCAGTACTTC. Encoded protein: CASSVDRGRAKNIQYF.

This clone has a single count. The chain combines TRBV27 with TRBJ2-5, with TRBD2 matching 8 bases. J gave up 3 bases and V 5 bases, and 8 bases lay outside the gene matches. Germline assignment: CDR1 MNHEY and CDR2 SMNVEV (reference sequence). This CDR3 contains 15 residues. CDR3 region: CASSPASAGEETQYF. CDR3 bases: TGTGCCAGCAGTCCCGCCTCAGCGGGAGAAGAGACCCAGTACTTC.

This chain links TRBV6-5 with TRBJ2-5; 7 bases agree with TRBD2. CDR1 is MNHEY, CDR2 SVGAGI, per germline. This CDR3 is 14 amino acids long. V shed 5 bases, J shed 1 base, and the junction held 4 bases outside the gene matches. CDR3 bases: TGTGCCAGCAGTAAACTAGCGACCCAAGAGACCCAGTACTTC. It specifies CASSKLATQETQYF.

This chain connects TRBV4-1 to TRBJ2-2; 10 bases are shared with TRBD2. Germline trimming cut 4 bases from V and 4 bases from J; bases unmatched to any gene: 9. The germline V gene has CDR1 MGHRA and CDR2 YSYEKL. This CDR3 contains 17 residues. CDR3 DNA sequence: TGCGCCAGCAGCCGTCATCTAGCGGGGGTTCCCACCGGGGAGCTGTTTTTT. Translation: CASSRHLAGVPTGELFF.

This chain joins TRBV4-1 and TRBJ2-7, with TRBD2 identical over 7 bases. Germline values: CDR1 MGHRA, CDR2 YSYEKL. The length of the CDR3 is 17 residues. The junction had 15 bases not matched to a gene; V was cut back by 4 bases and J by 3 bases. CDR3 amino acids: CASSRRLIDGTIYEQYF. As DNA, the CDR3 is TGCGCCAGCAGCCGCCGGTTGATAGACGGGACTATCTACGAGCAGTACTTC.

This chain links TRBV30 with TRBJ2-1; 13 bases align to TRBD2. This CDR3 is 16 amino acids long. Germline CDR1 reads GTSNPN; CDR2 reads SVGIG (reference sequence). The ends lost 2 bases at V and 6 bases at J; junction bases unmatched: 7. As DNA, the CDR3 is TGTGCCTGGAGTCACTGGACTAGCGGGAGCGGCAATGAGCAGTTCTTC. Translation: CAWSHWTSGSGNEQFF.

The chain links TRBV30 to TRBJ2-2, with TRBD2 matching over 9 bases. With 4 bases clipped from V and 3 bases from J, the junction kept 6 bases outside the gene matches. The CDR3 runs 15 residues. Looked up from germline, CDR1 is GTSNPN and CDR2 is SVGIG (reference sequence). The CDR3 sequence: CAWIAGVWDTGELFF. The CDR3 DNA follows: TGTGCCTGGATAGCGGGAGTGTGGGACACCGGGGAGCTGTTTTTT.

The CDR3 DNA is TGCGCCAGCAGCGTAATCCGGGACTCTTCCTACGAGCAGTACTTC. Translating it yields CASSVIRDSSYEQYF. V gene TRBV5-1 combines with J gene TRBJ2-7; the D gene is possibly TRBD2 (6 bases). V was pared by 4 bases and J by 1 base, with 15 bases between. The CDR3 is made up of 15 amino acids. The germline CDR1 and CDR2 sequences are SGHRS and YFSETQ.

V usage is TRBV5-4 and J usage is TRBJ1-6; D might be TRBD1 (6 bases). Trimming removed 4 bases at V and 7 bases at J, with 15 bases between. This CDR3 comprises 15 residues. CDR1 and CDR2 from the germline V gene are SGHNT and YYREEE (reference sequence). CDR3 sequence: CASSAGASLNSPLHF. The CDR3 region has the DNA TGTGCCAGCAGCGCAGGGGCGAGTTTGAATTCACCCCTCCACTTT.

The rearrangement joins TRBV9 to TRBJ2-1, with 9 positions matching TRBD2. J gave up 6 bases and V 6 bases, and 13 bases lay outside the gene matches. This CDR3 region has 16 residues. Looked up from germline, CDR1 is SGDLS and CDR2 is YYNGEE. The DNA for the CDR3 is TGTGCCAGCAATGAGGGGCAGATAGCGGGAGCCAATGAGCAGTTCTTC. Translated, it gives CASNEGQIAGANEQFF.

This chain uses TRBV5-1 with TRBJ2-3, with D maybe TRBD2 (5 bases). Germline-derived CDR1 and CDR2 are SGHRS and YFSETQ. The V and J ends lost 7 bases and 4 bases respectively, with 16 bases between them. The CDR3 has 14 residues. CDR3 loop: CASCKGAPPDTQYF. The CDR3 DNA is TGCGCCAGCTGCAAGGGAGCCCCTCCAGATACGCAGTATTTT. Full variable domain (rest looked up from reference TRBV5-1 and TRBJ2-3): KAGVTQTPRYLIKTRGQQVTLSCSPISGHRSVSWYQQTPGQGLQFLFEYFSETQRNKGNFPGRFSGRQFSNSRSEMNVSTLELGDSALYLCASCKGAPPDTQYFGPGTRLTVL.